This TCR beta chain was identified in a study of T cell responses to AZD1222 COVID-19 vaccine. Worth noting for this clone: Its antigen is not identified.

Produced via immunoSEQ multiplex PCR; TCRdb's table is partial and in-frame only. The table shows approximately 180,000 clones, with 90% to 95% occurring only once. Findings and caveats of the study: Unmutated regions of variants are reportedly targeted by nearly half of spike-specific TCRs.

Germline assignment: CDR1 SGHTA and CDR2 FQGNSA. This CDR3 has 14 residues. The V end was cut by 2 bases, the J end by 7 bases, with 12 bases between. This chain links TRBV7-2 with TRBJ1-5, with no clear D. The source was peripheral blood, collected 28 days after the second dose of the MenACWY control vaccine. The source of this sequence is an adult who received the MenACWY meningococcal vaccine as a control. The CDR3 loop is CASSLYGYEQPQHF. For the CDR3, the DNA is TGTGCCAGCAGCTTATACGGGTACGAACAGCCCCAGCATTTT.